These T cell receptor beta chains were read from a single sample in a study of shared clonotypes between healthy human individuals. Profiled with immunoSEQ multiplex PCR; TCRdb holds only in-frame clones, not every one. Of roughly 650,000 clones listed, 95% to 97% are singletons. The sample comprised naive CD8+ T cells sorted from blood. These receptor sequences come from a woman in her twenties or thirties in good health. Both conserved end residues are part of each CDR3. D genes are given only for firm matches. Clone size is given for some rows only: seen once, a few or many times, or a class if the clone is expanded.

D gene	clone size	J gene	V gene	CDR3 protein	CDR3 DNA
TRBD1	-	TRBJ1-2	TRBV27	CASSLSTGGASGYTF	TGTGCCAGCAGTTTATCCACAGGGGGCGCGAGTGGCTACACCTTC
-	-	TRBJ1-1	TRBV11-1	CASSLADSVGSEAFF	TGTGCCAGCAGCTTAGCGGATTCGGTGGGCTCTGAAGCTTTCTTT
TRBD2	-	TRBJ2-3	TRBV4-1	CASSLGTSGADTQYF	TGCGCCAGCAGCCTGGGGACTAGCGGCGCAGATACGCAGTATTTT
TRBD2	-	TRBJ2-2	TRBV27	CASSLYWAGGLAGVGTGELFF	TGTGCCAGCAGTTTATATTGGGCGGGAGGACTAGCGGGAGTTGGGACCGGGGAGCTGTTTTTT
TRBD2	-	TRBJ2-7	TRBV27	CASSLGTSGRYEQYF	TGTGCCAGCAGTTTAGGGACTAGCGGGAGATACGAGCAGTACTTC
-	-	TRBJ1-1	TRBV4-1	CASSQIQSLGNPEAFF	TGCGCCAGCAGCCAAATCCAATCTTTAGGGAACCCTGAAGCTTTCTTT
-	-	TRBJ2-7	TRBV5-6	CASSTSYEQYF	TGTGCCAGCAGTACGTCTTACGAGCAGTACTTC
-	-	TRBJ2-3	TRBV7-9	CASSPGLGADTQYF	TGTGCCAGCAGCCCAGGACTCGGCGCAGATACGCAGTATTTT
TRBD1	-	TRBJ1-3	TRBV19	CASSMTGQAISGNTIYF	TGTGCCAGTAGTATGACGGGACAGGCCATCTCTGGAAACACCATATATTTT
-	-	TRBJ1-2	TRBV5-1	CASRNTEIYGYTF	TGCGCCAGCAGGAATACAGAAATCTATGGCTACACCTTC
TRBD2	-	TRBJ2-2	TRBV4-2	CASSPKRLAGDSGELFF	TGTGCCAGCAGCCCCAAGAGGCTAGCGGGAGATTCCGGGGAGCTGTTTTTT
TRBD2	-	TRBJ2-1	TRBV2	CASSEGTSGLRDYNEQFF	TGTGCCAGCAGCGAAGGGACTAGCGGCTTAAGAGATTACAATGAGCAGTTCTTC
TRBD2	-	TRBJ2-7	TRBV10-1	CASSDLGLAGGYYEQYF	TGCGCCAGCAGTGATCTCGGACTAGCGGGAGGGTACTACGAGCAGTACTTC
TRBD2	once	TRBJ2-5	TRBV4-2	CASSDTGTSGFQETQYF	TGTGCCAGCAGCGATACCGGGACTAGCGGTTTCCAAGAGACCCAGTACTTC
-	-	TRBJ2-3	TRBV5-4	CASSPLGTSTDTQYF	TGTGCCAGCAGCCCGCTAGGAACTAGCACAGATACGCAGTATTTT
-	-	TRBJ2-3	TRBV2	CASSDDLWDTQYF	TGTGCCAGCAGTGATGATTTGTGGGATACGCAGTATTTT
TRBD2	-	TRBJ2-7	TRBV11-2	CASSFYGGTTYEQYF	TGTGCCAGCAGCTTTTACGGTGGGACTACCTACGAGCAGTACTTC
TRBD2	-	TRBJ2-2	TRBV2	CASRAGLAKTGELFF	TGTGCCAGCAGGGCGGGACTAGCGAAGACCGGGGAGCTGTTTTTT
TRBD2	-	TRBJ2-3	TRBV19	CASTRVAGGVTDTQYF	TGTGCCAGTACTCGGGTAGCGGGAGGTGTGACAGATACGCAGTATTTT
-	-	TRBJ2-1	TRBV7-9	CASSLIQLAYNEQFF	TGTGCCAGCAGCTTAATCCAGCTTGCCTACAATGAGCAGTTCTTC